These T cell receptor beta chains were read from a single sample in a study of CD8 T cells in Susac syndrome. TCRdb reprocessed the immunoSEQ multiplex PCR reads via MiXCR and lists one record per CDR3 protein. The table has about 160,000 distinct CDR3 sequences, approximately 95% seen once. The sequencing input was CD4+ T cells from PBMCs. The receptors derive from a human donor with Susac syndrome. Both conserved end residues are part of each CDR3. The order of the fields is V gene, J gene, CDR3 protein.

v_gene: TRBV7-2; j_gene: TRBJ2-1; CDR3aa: CASSWSSGNEQFF
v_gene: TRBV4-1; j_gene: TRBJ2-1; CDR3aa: CASRDAGVRDEQFF
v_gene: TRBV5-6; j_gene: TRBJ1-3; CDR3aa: CASSFRGYSGNTIYF
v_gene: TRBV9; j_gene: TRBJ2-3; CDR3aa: CASSATGASSTDTQYF
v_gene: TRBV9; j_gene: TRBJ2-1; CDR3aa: CASSVGGGLNNEQFF
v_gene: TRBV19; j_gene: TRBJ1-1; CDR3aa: CASSMRRDTEAFF
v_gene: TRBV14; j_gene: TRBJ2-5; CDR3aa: CASSQGQARVQETQYF
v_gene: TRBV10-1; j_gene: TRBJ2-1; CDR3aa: CASSEQGNEQFF
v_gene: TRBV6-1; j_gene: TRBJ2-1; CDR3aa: CASSASGITTAYNEQFF
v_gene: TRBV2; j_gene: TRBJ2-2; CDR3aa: CASMLDRNTGELFF
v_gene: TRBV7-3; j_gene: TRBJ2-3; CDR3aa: CASSPRFAGGDTQYF
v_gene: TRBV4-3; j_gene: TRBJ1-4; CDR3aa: CASSQDYGLGEKLFF
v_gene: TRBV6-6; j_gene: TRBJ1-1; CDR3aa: CASSYSNTEAFF
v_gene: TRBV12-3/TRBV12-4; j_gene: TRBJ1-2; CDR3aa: CASSLGRTGAPYTF